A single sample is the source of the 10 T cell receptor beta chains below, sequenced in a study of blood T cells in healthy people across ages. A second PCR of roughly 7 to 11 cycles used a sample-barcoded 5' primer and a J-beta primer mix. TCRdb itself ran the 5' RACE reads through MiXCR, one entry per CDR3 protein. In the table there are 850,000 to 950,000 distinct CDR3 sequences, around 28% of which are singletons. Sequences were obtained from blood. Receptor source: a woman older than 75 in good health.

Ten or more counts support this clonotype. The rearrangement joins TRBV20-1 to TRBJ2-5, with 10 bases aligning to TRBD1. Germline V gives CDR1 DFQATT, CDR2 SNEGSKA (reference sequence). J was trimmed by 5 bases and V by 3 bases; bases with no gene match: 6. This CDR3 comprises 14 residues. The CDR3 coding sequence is TGCAGTGCTAGCGACAGGGGGCGACGGGAGACCCAGTACTTC. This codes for CSASDRGRRETQYF.

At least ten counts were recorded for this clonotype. The CDR3 DNA follows: TGTGCCAGCAGCTTAGGTGGCCCTAGCGGGGGGAGGGTAGAGACCCAGTACTTC. It specifies CASSLGGPSGGRVETQYF. The chain uses TRBV7-2 and TRBJ2-5; 11 bases are shared with TRBD2. Germline CDR1 reads SGHTA; CDR2 reads FQGNSA. V dropped 1 base and J dropped 4; count of bases not matched to a gene: 11. The CDR3 contains 18 residues.

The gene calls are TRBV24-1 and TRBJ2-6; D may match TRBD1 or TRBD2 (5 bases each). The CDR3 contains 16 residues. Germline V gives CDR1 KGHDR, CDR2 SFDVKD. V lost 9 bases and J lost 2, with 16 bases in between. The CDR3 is CATADGGEPGANVLTF. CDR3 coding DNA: TGTGCCACCGCCGATGGGGGAGAGCCTGGGGCCAACGTCCTGACTTTC.

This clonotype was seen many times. CDR3 in DNA: TGCAGTGCTAGACCGGGGGGGTCGGACAATGAGCAGTTCTTC. Its translation is CSARPGGSDNEQFF. This chain joins TRBV20-1 and TRBJ2-1; 8 nucleotides match TRBD2. The V and J ends lost 2 bases and 5 bases, in that order; junction bases with no gene match: 5. Germline CDR1 and CDR2: DFQATT and SNEGSKA (reference sequence). This CDR3 spans 14 amino acids.

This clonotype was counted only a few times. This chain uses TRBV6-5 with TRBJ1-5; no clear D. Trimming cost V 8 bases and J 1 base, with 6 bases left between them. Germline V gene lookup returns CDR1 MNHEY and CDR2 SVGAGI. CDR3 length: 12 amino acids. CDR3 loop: CASGRSNQPQHF. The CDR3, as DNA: TGTGCCAGCGGGAGGAGCAATCAGCCCCAGCATTTT.

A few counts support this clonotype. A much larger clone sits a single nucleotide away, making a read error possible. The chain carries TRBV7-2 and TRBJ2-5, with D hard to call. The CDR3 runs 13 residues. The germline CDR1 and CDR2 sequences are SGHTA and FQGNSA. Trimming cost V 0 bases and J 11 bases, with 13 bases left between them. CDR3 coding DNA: TGTGCCAGCAGCTTAGCAGGGCCTGGTGAGCAGTACTTC. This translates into CASSLAGPGEQYF.

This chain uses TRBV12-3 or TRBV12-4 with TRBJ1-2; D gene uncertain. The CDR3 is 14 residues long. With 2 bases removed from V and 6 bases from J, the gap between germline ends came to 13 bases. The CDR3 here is CASSLKMGSDGYTF. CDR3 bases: TGTGCCAGCAGTTTAAAAATGGGAAGCGATGGCTACACCTTC.

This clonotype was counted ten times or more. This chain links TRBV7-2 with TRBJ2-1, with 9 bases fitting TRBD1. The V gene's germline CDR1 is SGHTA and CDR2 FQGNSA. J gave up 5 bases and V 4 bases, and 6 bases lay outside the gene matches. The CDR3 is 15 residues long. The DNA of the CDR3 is TGTGCCAGCAGCTCCCGGACAGGGGCCGACAATGAGCAGTTCTTC. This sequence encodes CASSSRTGADNEQFF.

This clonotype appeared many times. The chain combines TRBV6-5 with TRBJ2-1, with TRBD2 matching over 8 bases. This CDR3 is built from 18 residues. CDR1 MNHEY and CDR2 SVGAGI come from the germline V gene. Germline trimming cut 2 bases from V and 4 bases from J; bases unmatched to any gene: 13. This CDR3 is CASSYAAVAGGLYNEQFF. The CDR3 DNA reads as TGTGCCAGCAGTTACGCCGCTGTTGCGGGGGGCCTATACAATGAGCAGTTCTTC.

Here the CDR3 reads CAWEGAGETQYF. The CDR3 DNA follows: TGTGCCTGGGAGGGTGCGGGGGAGACCCAGTACTTC. This chain joins TRBV30 and TRBJ2-5; D perhaps matches TRBD2 (6 bases). Germline values: CDR1 GTSNPN, CDR2 SVGIG (reference sequence). Deletions cut 5 bases from V and 5 bases from J, with 12 bases between. This CDR3 spans 12 amino acids. Supplemented by reference TRBV30 and TRBJ2-5, the full variable domain reads SQTIHQWPATLVQPVGSPLSLECTVEGTSNPNLYWYRQAAGRGLQLLFYSVGIGQISSEVPQNLSASRPQDRQFILSSKKLLLSDSGFYLCAWEGAGETQYFGPGTRLLVL.